A selection of T cell receptor beta chains follows, all from one sample in a study of cytomegalovirus exposure and HLA in healthy donors. Some clones are missing from TCRdb's copy, which holds only in-frame ones; the method was immunoSEQ multiplex PCR. The sample shows some 140,000 clones, approximately 80% of them seen only once. The sample consisted of PBMCs. The receptors here all came from a woman aged 55-75 years in good health and CMV-seronegative. The CDR3 runs from the conserved cysteine through the conserved F or W. Fields, in order: D gene, clone size, V gene, CDR3 length, J gene, CDR3 protein, CDR3 DNA. The D gene is left open where the match is weak. A clone size is listed for some rows: how often the clone was seen (once, few, many), or a class if it is expanded.

>-|-|TRBV7-3|15|TRBJ1-1
CASSLTGEGNTEAFF
TGTGCCAGCAGCTTGACGGGGGAAGGGAACACTGAAGCTTTCTTT
>TRBD1|-|TRBV5-5|16|TRBJ2-1
CASSLPGTGVYNEQFF
TGTGCCAGCAGCCTCCCCGGGACAGGGGTATACAATGAGCAGTTCTTC
>-|-|TRBV5-6|15|TRBJ1-2
CASSLAGRTNYGYTF
TGTGCCAGCAGCTTGGCTGGTCGCACAAACTATGGCTACACCTTC
>-|few|TRBV14|14|TRBJ2-7
CASRDRDSSYEQYF
TGTGCCAGCAGGGACCGGGATAGCTCCTACGAGCAGTACTTC
>TRBD1|few|TRBV5-4|16|TRBJ2-2
CASTRGTGPNTGELFF
TGTGCCAGCACCCGAGGGACAGGGCCGAACACCGGGGAGCTGTTTTTT
>-|few|TRBV29-1|12|TRBJ2-3
CSVVTSTDTQYF
TGCAGCGTTGTCACAAGCACAGATACGCAGTATTTT
>TRBD1|few|TRBV5-6|14|TRBJ2-3
CASSFGDRGDTQYF
TGTGCCAGCAGCTTCGGGGACAGGGGAGATACGCAGTATTTT
>TRBD2|-|TRBV10-3|16|TRBJ2-7
CAISERFGTSSYEQYF
TGTGCCATCAGTGAGAGGTTCGGGACTAGCTCCTACGAGCAGTACTTC
>-|-|TRBV6-6|14|TRBJ2-7
CASSADRSSYEQYF
TGTGCCAGCAGTGCCGACAGAAGCTCCTACGAGCAGTACTTC
>-|-|TRBV4-1|13|TRBJ1-1
CASSQAVNTEAFF
TGCGCCAGCAGCCAAGCAGTGAACACTGAAGCTTTCTTT
>-|-|TRBV5-1|15|TRBJ1-2
CASSLGDTSNYGYTF
TGCGCCAGCAGCTTGGGAGACACCTCTAACTATGGCTACACCTTC
>TRBD1|-|TRBV28|17|TRBJ1-3
CASRGGGQVRGGNTIYF
TGTGCCAGCAGGGGGGGAGGACAGGTTCGTGGTGGAAACACCATATATTTT
>-|once|TRBV29-1|14|TRBJ2-5
CSVDRQVGGETQYF
TGCAGCGTTGATAGGCAGGTTGGAGGAGAGACCCAGTACTTC
>-|-|TRBV19|15|TRBJ1-2
CASSLDRTGFYGYTF
TGTGCCAGTAGTCTAGACCGAACAGGGTTCTATGGCTACACCTTC
>TRBD1|-|TRBV29-1|12|TRBJ1-1
CSGQGMNTEAFF
TGCAGCGGACAGGGCATGAACACTGAAGCTTTCTTT
>TRBD1|once|TRBV6-1|14|TRBJ2-7
CASRPGQGAYEQYF
TGTGCCAGCAGGCCTGGACAGGGGGCGTACGAGCAGTACTTC
>TRBD2|-|TRBV11-3|16|TRBJ2-7
CASSLGGRAGSYEQYF
TGTGCCAGCAGCTTGGGAGGGAGGGCCGGGTCCTACGAGCAGTACTTC
>TRBD1|few|TRBV11-2|19|TRBJ2-7
CASSLELIPVQGTFHEQYF
TGTGCCAGCAGCTTAGAACTCATACCAGTACAGGGGACCTTCCACGAGCAGTACTTC
>-|-|TRBV18|15|TRBJ2-3
CASSPSSRGTDTQYF
TGTGCCAGCTCACCATCAAGTCGGGGCACAGATACGCAGTATTTT
>-|-|TRBV5-1|14|TRBJ2-7
CASSPSGGEYEQYF
TGCGCCAGCAGCCCCTCGGGGGGCGAGTACGAGCAGTACTTC
>TRBD2|-|TRBV7-3|17|TRBJ2-5
CASSPQGLAFGQETQYF
TGTGCCAGCAGCCCCCAGGGACTAGCGTTTGGACAAGAGACCCAGTACTTC
>TRBD1|-|TRBV11-1|14|TRBJ2-5
CASSQGDRGETQYF
TGTGCCAGCAGCCAGGGGGACAGAGGGGAGACCCAGTACTTC
>TRBD1|-|TRBV25-1|13|TRBJ2-7
CASRGQGAYEQYF
TGTGCCAGCAGAGGACAGGGTGCTTACGAGCAGTACTTC
>TRBD1|-|TRBV7-8|17|TRBJ2-2
CASSYQGAALNTGELFF
TGTGCCAGCAGCTACCAGGGGGCCGCCTTGAACACCGGGGAGCTGTTTTTT
>-|-|TRBV28|14|TRBJ2-7
CASSFFGGIYEQYF
TGTGCCAGCAGTTTTTTCGGGGGTATATACGAGCAGTACTTC
>-|-|TRBV10-1|12|TRBJ2-1
CASSESRNEQFF
TGCGCCAGCAGTGAGTCCCGCAATGAGCAGTTCTTC
>-|-|TRBV5-4|13|TRBJ2-5
CASSAGDQETQYF
TGTGCCAGCAGCGCCGGTGATCAAGAGACTCAGTACTTC
>TRBD1|-|TRBV4-1|14|TRBJ1-6
CASSPGQRNSPLHF
TGCGCCAGCAGCCCGGGACAGAGAAATTCACCCCTCCACTTT
>-|-|TRBV30|15|TRBJ2-5
CAWRTPGRARETQYF
TGTGCCTGGAGGACCCCCGGCAGGGCCCGAGAGACCCAGTACTTC
>-|-|TRBV28|13|TRBJ2-7
CASNPPTSYEQYF
TGTGCCAGCAACCCCCCCACTAGCTACGAGCAGTACTTC
>TRBD1|-|TRBV5-1|15|TRBJ1-5
CASSLDGDRNQPQHF
TGCGCCAGCAGCTTGGATGGGGACAGAAATCAGCCCCAGCATTTT
>TRBD2|-|TRBV4-1|16|TRBJ2-1
CASSRGAGGRDNEQFF
TGCGCCAGCAGCCGAGGAGCGGGAGGGCGGGACAATGAGCAGTTCTTC
>-|-|TRBV5-1|14|TRBJ2-3
CASSTLSRGDTQYF
TGCGCCAGCAGTACTTTAAGCAGGGGAGATACGCAGTATTTT